What follows describes a single TCR beta chain. This receptor's antigen is unknown. Per-base quality was not reported, and no clone a single base away is much larger than it. The CDR3 regions of human TCRbeta chains were subjected to immunosequencing. The authors processed their data as follows. TCRs in the repertoires were matched against a reference library of SARS-CoV-2-specific TCRs that had been generated with the MIRA antigen-specificity platform. Breadth was defined as the fraction of unique TCRs that were SARS-CoV-2-associated. Depth was defined as the fraction of total T cells that were SARS-CoV-2-associated. Using the MIRA data, each spike-specific TCR was mapped to the spike region that the TCR reacts to and placed in a CD4 or CD8 class. Log10-transformed breadth and depth values were compared by one-way ANOVA with Sidak's multiple comparisons tests. Sourced from immuneACCESS, this table was stored by TCRdb with only in-frame sequences that have V and J called. A share of the clones is absent; for the studies checked, an unresolved V gene accounts for under half, and the remainder has no known explanation. V and J calls and clone size are given by that table; D and trimming were obtained from the DNA. The sample table holds roughly 150,000 clones, of which approximately 86% were seen once. The ten largest make up 6.9% of the sample.

This sample was taken from a study of T cell responses to AZD1222 COVID-19 vaccine (dated by TCRdb to about 2021). Notes on the research overall: A total of around 240 trial participants underwent TCR sequencing, of whom about 200 had received two doses of AZD1222 and around 26 had received two doses of the MenACWY control vaccine. Trial participants were enrolled into age subgroups of 18-55, 56-69 and 70-plus years, which contained 148, 28 and 57 TCR-sequenced participants, respectively. Points the paper makes about the study in general: The whole spike protein was spanned by vaccine-associated CD4 TCRs, and dominant responses were seen in regions 160-218 and 743-854. In the small 56-69-year group, the increase in depth fell short of significance, most likely because of low power. A significant rise in spike-specific TCR breadth and depth was observed after two AZD1222 doses relative to day 0 and relative to MenACWY recipients. Conclusions about previously exposed vaccinees were limited because only a handful of AZD1222 recipients were SARS-CoV-2 seropositive at baseline. Because no samples from the day 14 peak response were available, repertoires could be characterized only after the peak T cell response. Most participants were white British and females outnumbered males, and the authors suggested that clonal diversity may have been underestimated. Epitopes outside the regions mutated in the B.1.351 and B.1.1.7 variants were reportedly recognized by nearly half of the unique spike-specific TCRs.

V is trimmed back by 6 bases and J by 7 bases, and the junction contains 7 bases that no gene match accounts for. CDR1 is given as SNHLY and CDR2 as FYNNEI, both from the germline V gene. Reading from cysteine to phenylalanine, the CDR3 counts 13 amino acids. Of the read, only the CDR3 DNA is kept; its 39 bases are in frame from base 1. Interpreted using the paper, the time point label stands for: sample from adult after SARS-CoV-2 infection, after symptom onset. Two convalescent COVID-19 patients, sampled after symptom onset from adults with prior SARS-CoV-2 infection, were also TCR-sequenced for comparison.

The TCR was taken from an adult who had recovered from COVID-19. Sequences were derived from peripheral blood, sampled after recovery from COVID-19. The chain joins TRBV2 to TRBJ1-1, and 8 bases in between align with TRBD1. CDR3 protein: CASRSDRAVEAFF. The sequenced DNA: TGTGCCAGCAGGTCGGACAGGGCGGTTGAAGCTTTCTTT.